This is a list of T cell receptor beta chains from one sample in a study of OX40 agonist ivuxolimab in advanced cancers. The assay was immunoSEQ multiplex PCR, and TCRdb's table has in-frame clones only and misses some. The table lists about 83,000 clones, around 90% of them singletons, with 8.4% in the top ten. Sequenced here: CD4+ or CD8+ T cells sorted from blood, sampled in a trial of the OX40 agonist ivuxolimab. Every receptor here comes from an adult with an advanced solid tumor such as melanoma, head and neck, liver or kidney cancer. The CDR3 runs from the conserved cysteine through the conserved F or W. A D gene is named only where the DNA matches it firmly. Expanded clones are given a class, and other clones once, few, many or no size at all.

-	-	TRBV9	TRBJ2-1	CASSVEGSGHNEQFF	TGTGCCAGCAGCGTAGAGGGTAGCGGCCACAATGAGCAGTTCTTC
TRBD1	-	TRBV27	TRBJ1-1	CASSLNRGHTEAFF	TGTGCCAGCAGTTTAAACAGGGGGCACACTGAAGCTTTCTTT
-	-	TRBV4-2	TRBJ2-1	CASSQDTGVNNEQFF	TGTGCCAGCAGCCAAGATACGGGGGTGAACAATGAGCAGTTCTTC
TRBD1	-	TRBV9	TRBJ2-5	CASSTGGSETQYF	TGTGCCAGCTCAACAGGGGGTTCAGAGACCCAGTACTTC
-	-	TRBV6-5	TRBJ2-3	CASSYGDTQYF	TGTGCCAGCAGTTACGGAGATACGCAGTATTTT
-	-	TRBV11-2	TRBJ2-5	CASSRQARTQETQYF	TGTGCCAGCAGCAGACAGGCGCGCACCCAAGAGACCCAGTACTTC
TRBD2	few	TRBV30	TRBJ2-2	CAWRLAGETGELFF	TGTGCCTGGAGACTAGCGGGAGAAACCGGGGAGCTGTTTTTT
-	-	TRBV4-3	TRBJ2-7	CASSQDRGSTYEQYF	TGCGCCAGCAGCCAAGATCGGGGCAGTACCTACGAGCAGTACTTC
-	-	TRBV30	TRBJ2-1	CAWSTVLANEQFF	TGTGCCTGGAGTACTGTCCTAGCCAATGAGCAGTTCTTC
-	-	TRBV30	TRBJ1-4	CAWSSPTNEKLFF	TGTGCCTGGAGTTCTCCAACTAATGAAAAACTGTTTTTT
-	-	TRBV10-3	TRBJ2-2	CAIRGLANTGELFF	TGTGCCATCAGAGGATTGGCGAACACCGGGGAGCTGTTTTTT
-	once	TRBV11-2	TRBJ2-3	CASSLRIAQYF	TGTGCCAGCAGCCTCCGAATTGCGCAGTATTTT
-	-	TRBV7-8	TRBJ2-1	CASSFTGSYNEQFF	TGTGCCAGCAGCTTCACAGGGAGCTACAATGAGCAGTTCTTC
-	-	TRBV7-9	TRBJ2-7	CASSVDGRGPSYEQYF	TGTGCCAGCAGCGTGGATGGACGCGGGCCTTCCTACGAGCAGTACTTC
TRBD1	once	TRBV6-5	TRBJ1-5	CASSTTGARQPQHF	TGTGCCAGCAGTACTACAGGGGCGCGTCAGCCCCAGCATTTT
-	-	TRBV5-6	TRBJ1-5	CASSLMGWADEPNQPQHF	TGTGCCAGCAGCTTGATGGGTTGGGCAGACGAACCTAATCAGCCCCAGCATTTT